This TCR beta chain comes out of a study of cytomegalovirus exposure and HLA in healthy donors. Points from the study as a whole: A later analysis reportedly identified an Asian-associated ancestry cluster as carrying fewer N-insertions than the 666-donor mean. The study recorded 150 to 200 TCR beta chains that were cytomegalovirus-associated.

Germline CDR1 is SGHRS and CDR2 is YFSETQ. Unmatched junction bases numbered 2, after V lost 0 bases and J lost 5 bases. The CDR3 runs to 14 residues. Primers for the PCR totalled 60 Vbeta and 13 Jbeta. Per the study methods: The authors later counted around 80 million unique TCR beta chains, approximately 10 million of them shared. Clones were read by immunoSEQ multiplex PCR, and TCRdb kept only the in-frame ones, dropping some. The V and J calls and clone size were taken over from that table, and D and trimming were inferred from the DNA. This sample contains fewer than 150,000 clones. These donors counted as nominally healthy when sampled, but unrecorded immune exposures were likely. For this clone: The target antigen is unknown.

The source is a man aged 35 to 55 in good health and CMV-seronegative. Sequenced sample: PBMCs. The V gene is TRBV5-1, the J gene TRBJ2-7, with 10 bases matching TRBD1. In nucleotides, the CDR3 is TGCGCCAGCAGCTTGGGGGGACAGGGGAACGAGCAGTACTTC. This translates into CASSLGGQGNEQYF.